These 20 T cell receptor beta chains were sequenced from one sample in a study of blood T cell repertoires in COVID-19. Produced via immunoSEQ multiplex PCR; TCRdb's table is partial and in-frame only. The table includes approximately 170,000 clones, around 89% detected once. What was sequenced was peripheral blood. The receptors here all came from a man between 18 and 29 years old who had recovered from COVID-19.

The CDR3, as DNA: TGTGCCAGTAGTTCTGGACAGGGGTTCGGCGAGCAGTACTTC. Encoded protein: CASSSGQGFGEQYF. The chain carries TRBV19 and TRBJ2-7; 9 nucleotides agree with TRBD1. CDR3 size: 14 residues. Germline lookup yields CDR1 LNHDA and CDR2 SQIVND (reference sequence). V shed 5 bases, J shed 6 bases, and the junction held 8 bases outside the gene matches.

A single count supports this clone. CDR3 region: CASSPGQGELGQPQHF. The DNA of the CDR3 is TGTGCCAGTAGTCCGGGACAGGGGGAGCTGGGTCAGCCCCAGCATTTT. The chain carries TRBV19 and TRBJ1-5, with 11 bases fitting TRBD1. Losses at the gene ends were 5 bases for V and 6 bases for J; bases not matched to a gene: 9. The CDR3 is 16 residues long. From germline, CDR1 is LNHDA and CDR2 SQIVND (reference sequence).

V usage is TRBV6-2 or TRBV6-3 and J usage is TRBJ2-3; the D gene is possibly TRBD1 (5 bases). V was cut by 0 bases and J by 7 bases, with 8 bases left in between. Per the germline V gene, CDR1 is MNHEY and CDR2 is SVGEGT. This CDR3 spans 13 amino acids. The CDR3 bases are TGTGCCAGCAGTTACTCCGGACAAAATACGCAGTATTTT. This codes for CASSYSGQNTQYF.

The genes are TRBV3-1 (or the pseudogene TRBV3-2) and TRBJ1-4; 7 bases agree with TRBD1. The trim removed 4 bases at V and 0 bases at J, leaving 8 bases unmatched. CDR3 length: 17 residues. Germline-derived CDR1 and CDR2 are LGHDT and YNNKEL (reference sequence). Here the CDR3 reads CASSPRQGGSTNEKLFF. The DNA of the CDR3 is TGTGCCAGCAGCCCACGACAGGGAGGTTCAACTAATGAAAAACTGTTTTTT.

This clone was seen only once. The chain couples TRBV11-1 to TRBJ2-7; D not resolved. V lost 1 base to trimming and J lost 1 base, with 11 bases between them. CDR3 length: 15 amino acids. CDR1 is SGHAT and CDR2 is FQDESV in the germline V gene (reference sequence). CDR3: CASSLDRVLSYEQYF. In nucleotides, the CDR3 is TGTGCCAGCAGCTTAGATCGCGTACTTTCCTACGAGCAGTACTTC.

This clone was detected a few times. The rearrangement uses TRBV6-1 and TRBJ2-1, with 8 bases aligning to TRBD2. Germline CDR1 is MNHNS and CDR2 is SASEGT. V trimming: 1 base; J trimming: 6 bases; junction bases outside the gene matches: 5. This CDR3 is built from 15 residues. The CDR3 nucleotides are TGTGCCAGCAGTGAAGTTGCGGGAGGAGTCAATGAGCAGTTCTTC. Encoded protein: CASSEVAGGVNEQFF.

The chain couples TRBV9 to TRBJ2-2; 11 bases line up with TRBD2. The CDR3 has 16 amino acids. V dropped 3 bases and J dropped 6; count of bases not matched to a gene: 7. Germline V gene sequence: CDR1 SGDLS, CDR2 YYNGEE. CDR3 region: CASSGLGLAVPGELFF. In nucleotides, the CDR3 is TGTGCCAGCAGCGGGCTGGGACTAGCGGTACCCGGGGAGCTGTTTTTT.

The chain joins TRBV5-1 to TRBJ2-7, with TRBD1 identical over 10 bases. The CDR3 sequence is 16 residues long. V was clipped by 0 bases and J by 5 bases; unmatched bases: 8. The germline V gene encodes CDR1 SGHRS and CDR2 YFSETQ. CDR3 loop: CASSLGDRGLKHEQYF. CDR3 DNA sequence: TGCGCCAGCAGCTTGGGGGACAGGGGACTGAAGCACGAGCAGTACTTC.

The chain recombines TRBV15 with TRBJ1-3; 9 nucleotides match TRBD1. There are 18 residues in the CDR3. The V gene's germline CDR1 is LNHNV and CDR2 YYDKDF (reference sequence). With V trimmed by 0 bases and J by 1 base, 7 bases remained unmatched. CDR3 in amino acids: CATSRDTGQGSSGNTIYF. The CDR3 nucleotides read TGTGCCACCAGCAGAGATACGGGACAGGGATCTTCTGGAAACACCATATATTTT.

To note about this clone: This same CDR3 is encoded by further DNA sequences in the sample. The chain carries TRBV7-3 and TRBJ2-7, with 10 positions matching TRBD2. V lost 2 bases and J lost 4; bases outside the gene matches: 2. Per the germline V gene, CDR1 is SGHTA and CDR2 is FQGTGA. This CDR3 is 14 amino acids long. CDR3 protein: CASSLSSGSYEQYF. In nucleotides, the CDR3 is TGTGCCAGCAGCTTATCTAGCGGGAGTTACGAGCAGTACTTC.

CDR3 loop: CASSATQQGNEQFF. The CDR3 nucleotides read TGTGCCAGCAGCGCTACCCAGCAGGGGAATGAGCAGTTCTTC. The chain recombines TRBV7-2 with TRBJ2-1; possibly TRBD1 for D (6 bases). CDR3 size: 14 residues. Trimming took 5 bases from V and 7 from J, leaving 15 bases between them. Germline values: CDR1 SGHTA, CDR2 FQGNSA.

V and J are TRBV7-3 and TRBJ2-1; TRBD2 matches 11 bases. The CDR3 has 21 residues. Looked up from germline, CDR1 is SGHTA and CDR2 is FQGTGA. J gave up 7 bases and V 3 bases, and 23 bases lay outside the gene matches. The CDR3 spells CASSFVRTGSTTSGDRNEQFF. CDR3 bases: TGTGCCAGCAGCTTTGTTCGGACAGGGAGTACGACTAGCGGGGACCGGAATGAGCAGTTCTTC.

The chain is built from TRBV28 and TRBJ1-3; 8 nucleotides line up with TRBD1. CDR1 and CDR2 from the germline V gene are MDHEN and SYDVKM. Unmatched junction bases numbered 5, after V lost 2 bases and J lost 2 bases. The CDR3 sequence is 16 residues long. As DNA, the CDR3 is TGTGCCAGCAGTTTACGACAGGACAGGGCTGGAAACACCATATATTTT. It translates to CASSLRQDRAGNTIYF.

The chain joins TRBV29-1 to TRBJ2-5, with 11 positions matching TRBD2. Per the germline V gene, CDR1 is SQVTM and CDR2 is ANQGSEA. CDR3 length: 14 amino acids. The V segment lost 5 bases and the J segment 2 bases; nucleotides outside the gene matches: 4. CDR3 sequence reads: CSVQGLAGQETQYF. The CDR3 bases are TGCAGCGTTCAAGGACTAGCGGGTCAAGAGACCCAGTACTTC.

The V gene is TRBV7-2, the J gene TRBJ2-7; 7 positions match TRBD1. The CDR3 extends over 14 amino acids. The V gene's germline CDR1 is SGHTA and CDR2 FQGNSA. The junction had 7 bases not matched to a gene; V was cut back by 6 bases and J by 2 bases. CDR3 nucleotides: TGTGCCAGCAGTTTACAGGGGACGGCCTACGAGCAGTACTTC. Translation: CASSLQGTAYEQYF.

V gene TRBV7-9 combines with J gene TRBJ1-2, with a possible D match to TRBD1 (5 bases). CDR3 size: 11 residues. With 4 bases removed from V and 10 bases from J, the gap between germline ends came to 10 bases. Germline V gives CDR1 SEHNR, CDR2 FQNEAQ (reference sequence). The CDR3 bases are TGTGCCAGCAGCTCAGGGCAGGACTACACCTTC. It translates to CASSSGQDYTF.

The V call is TRBV10-3, the J call TRBJ2-5; 13 nucleotides match TRBD2. Germline assignment: CDR1 ENHRY and CDR2 SYGVKD. J gave up 5 bases and V 5 bases, and 5 bases lay outside the gene matches. CDR3 size: 15 residues. The CDR3 DNA sequence: TGTGCCATCAGTCGGACTAGCGGGAGTGGGGAGACCCAGTACTTC. Translating gives CAISRTSGSGETQYF.

The chain is built from TRBV7-9 and TRBJ2-5; 11 bases align to TRBD1. The CDR3 spans 15 residues. The germline V gene has CDR1 SEHNR and CDR2 FQNEAQ (reference sequence). The trim removed 5 bases at V and 1 base at J, leaving 3 bases unmatched. The CDR3 spells CASSRDRGFQETQYF. In DNA, the CDR3 is TGTGCCAGCAGCCGGGACAGGGGGTTCCAAGAGACCCAGTACTTC.

This chain uses TRBV5-1 with TRBJ2-7; a weak D match, TRBD1 (6 bases). V dropped 4 bases and J dropped 3 bases, with 11 bases sitting between them. The CDR3 has 13 amino acids. Germline CDR1 reads SGHRS; CDR2 reads YFSETQ. CDR3 DNA sequence: TGCGCCAGCAGCGCCCAACAGGGCTACGAGCAGTACTTC. Protein: CASSAQQGYEQYF.

This clone was detected only once. The chain carries TRBV12-3 or TRBV12-4 and TRBJ1-2; D may be TRBD1 (5 bases). Trimming took off 6 bases at V and 7 bases at J, with 12 bases between the two ends. The CDR3 extends over 12 amino acids. This CDR3 reads CASRRWDFGYTF. For the CDR3, the DNA is TGTGCCAGCAGACGCTGGGACTTTGGCTACACCTTC.